This T cell receptor (beta chain) was sequenced in a study of T-cell reconstitution after alpha-beta-depleted transplantation in children. The authors prepared the TCRbeta library with unique molecular identifiers. One entry per CDR3 protein results from TCRdb running MiXCR on the PCR reads. The table includes under 850,000 distinct CDR3 sequences, about an eighth detected once. Germline V gives CDR1 GTSNPN, CDR2 SVGIG (reference sequence). V gave up 3 bases and J gave up 10 bases; unmatched junction bases: 9. CDR3 size: 13 residues. General study points: Where alpha-beta T cells came from about two months after transplant was reportedly several hundred expanded graft clones.

Remarks on this clonotype: Its antigen is unknown.

This chain joins TRBV30 and TRBJ1-2; TRBD1 aligns across 9 bases. The specimen was PBMCs, collected before TCRalphabeta/CD19-depleted stem cell transplant. This sequence originates from a girl aged 2 to 9 with congenital amegakaryocytic thrombocytopenia, due to receive a stem cell transplant. The CDR3 DNA reads as TGTGCCTGGAGCTGGGGGACAGGGCAAGACTACACCTTC. It specifies CAWSWGTGQDYTF.